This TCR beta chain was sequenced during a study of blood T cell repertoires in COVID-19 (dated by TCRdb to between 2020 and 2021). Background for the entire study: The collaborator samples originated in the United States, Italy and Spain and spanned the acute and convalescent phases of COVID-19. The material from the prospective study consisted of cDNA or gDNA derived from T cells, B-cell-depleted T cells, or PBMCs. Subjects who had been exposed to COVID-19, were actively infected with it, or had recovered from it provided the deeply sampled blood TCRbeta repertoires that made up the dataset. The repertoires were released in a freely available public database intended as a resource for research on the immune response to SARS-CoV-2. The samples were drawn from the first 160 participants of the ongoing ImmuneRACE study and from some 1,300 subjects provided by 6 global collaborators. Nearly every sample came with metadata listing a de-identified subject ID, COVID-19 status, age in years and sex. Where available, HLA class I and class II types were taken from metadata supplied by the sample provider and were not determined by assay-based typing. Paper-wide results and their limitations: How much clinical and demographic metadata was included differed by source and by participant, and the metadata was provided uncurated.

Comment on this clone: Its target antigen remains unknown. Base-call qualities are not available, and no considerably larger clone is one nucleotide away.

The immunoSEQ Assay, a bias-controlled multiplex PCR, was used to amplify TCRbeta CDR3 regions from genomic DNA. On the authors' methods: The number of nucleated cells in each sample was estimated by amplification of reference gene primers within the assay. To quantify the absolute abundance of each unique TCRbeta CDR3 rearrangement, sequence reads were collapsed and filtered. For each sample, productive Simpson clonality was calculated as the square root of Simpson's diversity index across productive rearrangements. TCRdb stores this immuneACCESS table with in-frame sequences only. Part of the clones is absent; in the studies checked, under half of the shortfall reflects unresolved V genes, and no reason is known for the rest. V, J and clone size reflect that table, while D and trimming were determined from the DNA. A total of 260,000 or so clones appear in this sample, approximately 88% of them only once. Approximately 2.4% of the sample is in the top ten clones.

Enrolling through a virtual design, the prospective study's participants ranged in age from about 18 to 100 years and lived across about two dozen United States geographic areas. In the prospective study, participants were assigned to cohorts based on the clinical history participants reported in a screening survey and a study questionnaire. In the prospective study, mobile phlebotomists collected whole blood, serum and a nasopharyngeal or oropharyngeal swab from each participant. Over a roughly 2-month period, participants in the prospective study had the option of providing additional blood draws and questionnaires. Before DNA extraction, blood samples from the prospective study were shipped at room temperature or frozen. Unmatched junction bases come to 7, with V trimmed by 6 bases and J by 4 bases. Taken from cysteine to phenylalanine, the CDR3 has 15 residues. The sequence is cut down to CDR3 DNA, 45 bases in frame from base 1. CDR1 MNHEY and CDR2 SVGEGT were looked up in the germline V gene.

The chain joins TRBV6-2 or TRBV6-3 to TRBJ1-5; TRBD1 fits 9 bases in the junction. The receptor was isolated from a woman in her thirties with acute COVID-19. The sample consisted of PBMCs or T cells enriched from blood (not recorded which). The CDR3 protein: CASSFTGGANQPQHF. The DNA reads TGTGCCAGCAGCTTTACAGGGGGCGCGAATCAGCCCCAGCATTTT.